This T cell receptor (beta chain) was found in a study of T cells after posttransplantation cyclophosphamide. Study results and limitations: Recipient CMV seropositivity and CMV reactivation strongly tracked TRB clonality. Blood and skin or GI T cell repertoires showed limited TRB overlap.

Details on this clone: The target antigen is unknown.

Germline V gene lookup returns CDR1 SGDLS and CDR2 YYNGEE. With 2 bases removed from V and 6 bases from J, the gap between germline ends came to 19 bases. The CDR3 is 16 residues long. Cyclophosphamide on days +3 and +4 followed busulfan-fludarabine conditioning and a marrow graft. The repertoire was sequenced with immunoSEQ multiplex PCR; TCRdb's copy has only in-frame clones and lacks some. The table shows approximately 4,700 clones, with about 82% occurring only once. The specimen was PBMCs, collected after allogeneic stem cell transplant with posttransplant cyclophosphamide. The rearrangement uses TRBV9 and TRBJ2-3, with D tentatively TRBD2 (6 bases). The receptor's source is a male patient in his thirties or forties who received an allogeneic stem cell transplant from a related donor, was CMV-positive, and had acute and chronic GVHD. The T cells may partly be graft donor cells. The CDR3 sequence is CASSVSGTRNMDTQYF. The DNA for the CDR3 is TGTGCCAGCAGCGTTTCCGGGACTCGTAACATGGATACGCAGTATTTT.